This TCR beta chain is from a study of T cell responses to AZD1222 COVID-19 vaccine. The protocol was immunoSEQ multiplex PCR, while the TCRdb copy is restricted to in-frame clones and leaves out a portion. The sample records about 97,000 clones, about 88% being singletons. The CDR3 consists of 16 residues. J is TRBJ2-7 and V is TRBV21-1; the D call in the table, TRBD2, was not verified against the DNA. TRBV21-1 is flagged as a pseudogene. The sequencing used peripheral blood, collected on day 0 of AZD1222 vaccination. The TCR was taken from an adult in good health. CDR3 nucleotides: TGTGCCAGCAGCAAACTTGGATCCGAGGGAGTTTACGAGCAGTACTTC. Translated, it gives CASSKLGSEGVYEQYF.